Following are 11 T cell receptor beta chains from one sample sequenced in a study of lymphopenia after photon versus proton radiotherapy. Only in-frame clones appear in the TCRdb table, and some are missing; sequencing was by immunoSEQ multiplex PCR. The sample includes about 42,000 clones, about four fifths of them seen just once. The source was peripheral blood, collected from a patient treated with proton-based radiotherapy. The receptors were gathered from a woman aged 70-85 years with pancreatic cancer.

The chain couples TRBV4-3 to TRBJ2-1; 9 nucleotides agree with TRBD2. V was clipped by 0 bases and J by 9 bases; unmatched bases: 9. CDR1 LGHNA and CDR2 YSLEER come from the germline V gene. The CDR3 loop spans 16 amino acids. The CDR3 nucleotides are TGCGCCAGCAGCCAAGAGTGGGCGGGAGGGCCAAGTGAGCAGTTCTTC. This encodes CASSQEWAGGPSEQFF.

Only a few counts were recorded for this clone. This rearrangement joins TRBV27 to TRBJ1-6, with 7 bases identical to TRBD1. V shed 7 bases, J shed 5 bases, and the junction held 5 bases outside the gene matches. The germline gives CDR1 MNHEY, CDR2 SMNVEV (reference sequence). CDR3 length: 14 amino acids. This chain's CDR3 is CASKRQGDNSPLHF. The DNA for the CDR3 is TGTGCCAGCAAGCGACAGGGTGATAATTCACCCCTCCACTTT.

This chain links TRBV29-1 with TRBJ2-1, with 7 nucleotides matching TRBD1. Germline V gives CDR1 SQVTM, CDR2 ANQGSEA. The V gene end was trimmed by 4 bases and the J gene end by 7 bases; junction bases not matched to a gene: 7. This CDR3 has 13 residues. This chain's CDR3 is CSVVGQGVNEQFF. CDR3 in DNA: TGCAGCGTTGTCGGGCAGGGGGTGAATGAGCAGTTCTTC.

This sequence joins TRBV5-5 and TRBJ2-1; the match to TRBD2 covers 8 bases. The V and J ends lost 4 bases and 2 bases, in that order; junction bases with no gene match: 8. From germline, CDR1 is SGHKS and CDR2 YYEKEE (reference sequence). The CDR3 has 16 residues. DNA for the CDR3: TGTGCCAGCAGCCCGGACGGGCGGGGGGCCTACAATGAGCAGTTCTTC. Translated, it gives CASSPDGRGAYNEQFF.

This clone was counted a single time. The rearrangement uses TRBV5-1 and TRBJ2-7; possibly TRBD1 for D (6 bases). Germline V CDR1 and CDR2: SGHRS, YFSETQ. There are 15 residues in the CDR3. V shed 1 base and J shed 4 bases, with 15 bases lying between them. The CDR3 DNA sequence: TGCGCCAGCAGCTTGAATGGGGGCTTGAATTACGAGCAGTACTTC. Protein sequence: CASSLNGGLNYEQYF. The full variable domain, with the rest looked up from reference TRBV5-1 and TRBJ2-7, is KAGVTQTPRYLIKTRGQQVTLSCSPISGHRSVSWYQQTPGQGLQFLFEYFSETQRNKGNFPGRFSGRQFSNSRSEMNVSTLELGDSALYLCASSLNGGLNYEQYFGPGTRLTVT.

This chain links TRBV30 with TRBJ2-2; perhaps TRBD1 as D (6 bases). The germline V gene encodes CDR1 GTSNPN and CDR2 SVGIG (reference sequence). Trimming removed 5 bases at V and 4 bases at J, with 17 bases between. This CDR3 spans 15 amino acids. The CDR3 is CAWAQRDIITGELFF. CDR3 nucleotides: TGTGCCTGGGCCCAACGGGACATAATCACCGGGGAGCTGTTTTTT. Variable domain in full (rest from reference TRBV30 and TRBJ2-2): SQTIHQWPATLVQPVGSPLSLECTVEGTSNPNLYWYRQAAGRGLQLLFYSVGIGQISSEVPQNLSASRPQDRQFILSSKKLLLSDSGFYLCAWAQRDIITGELFFGEGSRLTVL.

The rearrangement links TRBV27 to TRBJ1-5; D might be TRBD1 (6 bases). Germline CDR1 is MNHEY and CDR2 is SMNVEV (reference sequence). V gave up 8 bases and J gave up 6 bases, with 8 bases separating them. The CDR3 runs to 11 residues. CDR3 region: CASDRLQPQHF. The CDR3 bases are TGTGCCAGCGACAGGCTTCAGCCCCAGCATTTT.

CDR3 sequence reads: CATSRDGGRYNEQFF. CDR3 DNA sequence: TGTGCCACCAGCAGAGATGGGGGCCGTTACAATGAGCAGTTCTTC. The gene calls are TRBV15 and TRBJ2-1; maybe TRBD1 (6 bases). CDR3 length equals 15 residues. CDR1 is LNHNV, CDR2 YYDKDF, per germline (reference sequence). V was cut by 0 bases and J by 4 bases, with 10 bases left in between.

Worth noting for this clone: In the same sample, other DNA sequences code for this CDR3. This chain connects TRBV4-3 to TRBJ1-1, with 9 bases lining up with TRBD1. CDR1 and CDR2 from the germline V gene are LGHNA and YSLEER. Unmatched junction bases numbered 7, after V lost 0 bases and J lost 5 bases. The CDR3 length is 16 residues. The CDR3 loop is CASSQDWDRARTEAFF. CDR3 DNA: TGCGCCAGCAGCCAAGATTGGGACAGGGCGCGGACTGAAGCTTTCTTT.

In this sample, this clone is medium-sized. The genes are TRBV2 and TRBJ1-5; D unclear. CDR1 is SNHLY, CDR2 FYNNEI, per germline. This CDR3 region has 13 residues. V gave up 3 bases and J gave up 4 bases, with 7 bases separating them. The chain's CDR3 is CASSEGLNQPQHF. The DNA for the CDR3 is TGTGCCAGCAGTGAGGGGTTGAATCAGCCCCAGCATTTT.

This clone was observed a single time. CDR3 nucleotides: TGCGCCAGCAGCCAAGGGCCGAGCGGGGGGCTACGGGAGCAGTACTTC. It specifies CASSQGPSGGLREQYF. The chain carries TRBV4-3 and TRBJ2-7, with 9 bases matching TRBD2. The CDR3 is 16 residues long. V shed 1 base, J shed 7 bases, and the junction held 11 bases outside the gene matches. CDR1 is LGHNA and CDR2 is YSLEER in the germline V gene.